A selection of T cell receptor beta chains follows, all from one sample in a study of identical twins. TCRdb itself ran the 5' RACE reads through MiXCR, one entry per CDR3 protein. This table has around 530,000 distinct CDR3 sequences, over 12% appearing once. The same data also went into a second study, on yellow fever vaccine responses in identical twins.

The sample comprised CD4+ T cells sorted from blood. The receptors shown here come from a woman between 18 and 29 years old in good health. CDR3s include the opening cysteine and the closing phenylalanine or tryptophan. A D gene is named only where the DNA matches it firmly. Clone sizes are given selectively: once, few, many, or a class where the clone is expanded.

len: 17
d_gene: TRBD1
v_gene: TRBV15
abundance: -
j_gene: TRBJ2-1
CDR3nt: TGTGCCACCAGCAGAGATCTCGGACAGGGCGGTGTTTGGGAGCAGTTCTTC
CDR3aa: CATSRDLGQGGVWEQFF

len: 13
d_gene: TRBD2
v_gene: TRBV10-3
abundance: -
j_gene: TRBJ2-5
CDR3nt: TGTGCCATCAGCCCGGGACTAGAAGAGACCCAGTACTTC
CDR3aa: CAISPGLEETQYF

len: 17
d_gene: TRBD1
v_gene: TRBV14
abundance: -
j_gene: TRBJ2-1
CDR3nt: TGTGCCAGCAGCCGCGGACACCTCCGGGACAGGAGCAATGAGCAGTTCTTC
CDR3aa: CASSRGHLRDRSNEQFF

len: 15
d_gene: -
v_gene: TRBV12-3/TRBV12-4
abundance: -
j_gene: TRBJ2-1
CDR3nt: TGTGCCAGCAGTCCCGGACAGCCATATGACAATGAGCAGTTCTTC
CDR3aa: CASSPGQPYDNEQFF

len: 19
d_gene: TRBD2
v_gene: TRBV5-1
abundance: few
j_gene: TRBJ2-3
CDR3nt: TGCGCCAGCAGCTTGGGGAGAGGCAGGACTAGCGGGGGCACAGATACGCAGTATTTT
CDR3aa: CASSLGRGRTSGGTDTQYF

len: 12
d_gene: TRBD1
v_gene: TRBV3-1
abundance: few
j_gene: TRBJ2-1
CDR3nt: TGTGCCAGCAGCCAGTTGGGACAGGGCATTATCTTC
CDR3aa: CASSQLGQGIIF

len: 19
d_gene: TRBD2
v_gene: TRBV3-1
abundance: -
j_gene: TRBJ2-2
CDR3nt: TGTGCCAGCTGTTTAGTTGTGGGACTAGCGGGAGGGGACACCGGGGAGCTGTTTTTT
CDR3aa: CASCLVVGLAGGDTGELFF

len: 15
d_gene: TRBD1
v_gene: TRBV12-3/TRBV12-4
abundance: few
j_gene: TRBJ2-1
CDR3nt: TGTGCCAGCAGGCCTAGACAGGGGTTTTACAATGAGCAGTTCTTC
CDR3aa: CASRPRQGFYNEQFF

len: 14
d_gene: TRBD2
v_gene: TRBV12-3/TRBV12-4
abundance: few
j_gene: TRBJ2-1
CDR3nt: TGTGCCAGCCGTTTGGGGGGACTAGCGGGCTTAAGGGCCTTC
CDR3aa: CASRLGGLAGLRAF

len: 14
d_gene: -
v_gene: TRBV29-1
abundance: -
j_gene: TRBJ2-1
CDR3nt: TGCAGCGTTGAACGTATGCGAGGTATCTATGAGCAGTTCTTC
CDR3aa: CSVERMRGIYEQFF

len: 15
d_gene: TRBD1
v_gene: TRBV28
abundance: -
j_gene: TRBJ2-1
CDR3nt: TGTGCCAGCAGTTTAAGGACAGGGGTAAACAATGAGCAGTTCTTC
CDR3aa: CASSLRTGVNNEQFF

len: 15
d_gene: -
v_gene: TRBV19
abundance: few
j_gene: TRBJ2-7
CDR3nt: TGTGCCAGTAGTTTTCGAATAGTAGGTCCCTACGAGCAGTACTTC
CDR3aa: CASSFRIVGPYEQYF

len: 13
d_gene: -
v_gene: TRBV7-3
abundance: few
j_gene: TRBJ2-3
CDR3nt: TGTGCCAGCAGCCCCACGACCTGGGATACGCAGTATTTT
CDR3aa: CASSPTTWDTQYF

len: 16
d_gene: -
v_gene: TRBV14
abundance: -
j_gene: TRBJ2-3
CDR3nt: TGTGCCAGCAGCCAAGATCGGGGAGCTTTCACAGATACGCAGTATTTT
CDR3aa: CASSQDRGAFTDTQYF

len: 16
d_gene: TRBD2
v_gene: TRBV7-2
abundance: -
j_gene: TRBJ2-2
CDR3nt: TGTGCCAGCAGCTTAGCGGCGGGGGGGAGGACCGGGGAGCTGTTTTTT
CDR3aa: CASSLAAGGRTGELFF

len: 17
d_gene: TRBD1
v_gene: TRBV5-1
abundance: -
j_gene: TRBJ2-3
CDR3nt: TGCGCCAGCAGCTTGAGGGACAGCCTTACTAGCACAGATACGCAGTATTTT
CDR3aa: CASSLRDSLTSTDTQYF

len: 14
d_gene: TRBD1
v_gene: TRBV6-1
abundance: few
j_gene: TRBJ2-3
CDR3nt: TGTGCCAGCAGTGAGGGACAGCCTCGGGATACGCAGTATTTT
CDR3aa: CASSEGQPRDTQYF

len: 14
d_gene: -
v_gene: TRBV28
abundance: few
j_gene: TRBJ1-2
CDR3nt: TGTGCCAGCAGTTATATAGGCAGTTCCTATGGCTACACCTTC
CDR3aa: CASSYIGSSYGYTF

len: 14
d_gene: -
v_gene: TRBV12-3/TRBV12-4
abundance: few
j_gene: TRBJ1-5
CDR3nt: TGTGCCAGCAGAAATACAGGGTGGGAGCAGCCCCAGCATTTT
CDR3aa: CASRNTGWEQPQHF

len: 16
d_gene: TRBD2
v_gene: TRBV28
abundance: -
j_gene: TRBJ2-1
CDR3nt: TGTGCCAGCAGTCCTATTTTCGGGACTACCCCCCATGAGCAGTTCTTC
CDR3aa: CASSPIFGTTPHEQFF

len: 13
d_gene: -
v_gene: TRBV6-5
abundance: few
j_gene: TRBJ2-7
CDR3nt: TGTGCCAGCAGTTACTCGGTGGTAAACGAGCAGTACTTC
CDR3aa: CASSYSVVNEQYF

len: 15
d_gene: TRBD1
v_gene: TRBV2
abundance: many
j_gene: TRBJ2-3
CDR3nt: TGTGCCAGCAAAACAGCGGGACAGGGCCTTGATACGCAGTATTTT
CDR3aa: CASKTAGQGLDTQYF

len: 17
d_gene: TRBD2
v_gene: TRBV28
abundance: -
j_gene: TRBJ2-5
CDR3nt: TGTGCCAGCACCCTAGGACTAGCGGGGGGGCAGCAAGAGACCCAGTACTTC
CDR3aa: CASTLGLAGGQQETQYF

len: 14
d_gene: -
v_gene: TRBV3-1
abundance: few
j_gene: TRBJ2-7
CDR3nt: TGTGCCAGCAAAGGGACGGACCACTCCTACGAGCAGTACTTC
CDR3aa: CASKGTDHSYEQYF

len: 14
d_gene: TRBD1
v_gene: TRBV2
abundance: many
j_gene: TRBJ2-1
CDR3nt: TGTGCCAGCAGTAGGAAGACAGGGCTTTTGGAGCAGTTCTTC
CDR3aa: CASSRKTGLLEQFF

len: 17
d_gene: -
v_gene: TRBV5-1
abundance: -
j_gene: TRBJ2-5
CDR3nt: TGCGCCAGCAGCTTGGCGGGGACACAACACTTCCAAGAGACCCAGTACTTC
CDR3aa: CASSLAGTQHFQETQYF

len: 14
d_gene: -
v_gene: TRBV27
abundance: -
j_gene: TRBJ1-1
CDR3nt: TGTGCCAGCAGTTTTAACTGGGTGAGCCCTGAAGCTTTCTTT
CDR3aa: CASSFNWVSPEAFF